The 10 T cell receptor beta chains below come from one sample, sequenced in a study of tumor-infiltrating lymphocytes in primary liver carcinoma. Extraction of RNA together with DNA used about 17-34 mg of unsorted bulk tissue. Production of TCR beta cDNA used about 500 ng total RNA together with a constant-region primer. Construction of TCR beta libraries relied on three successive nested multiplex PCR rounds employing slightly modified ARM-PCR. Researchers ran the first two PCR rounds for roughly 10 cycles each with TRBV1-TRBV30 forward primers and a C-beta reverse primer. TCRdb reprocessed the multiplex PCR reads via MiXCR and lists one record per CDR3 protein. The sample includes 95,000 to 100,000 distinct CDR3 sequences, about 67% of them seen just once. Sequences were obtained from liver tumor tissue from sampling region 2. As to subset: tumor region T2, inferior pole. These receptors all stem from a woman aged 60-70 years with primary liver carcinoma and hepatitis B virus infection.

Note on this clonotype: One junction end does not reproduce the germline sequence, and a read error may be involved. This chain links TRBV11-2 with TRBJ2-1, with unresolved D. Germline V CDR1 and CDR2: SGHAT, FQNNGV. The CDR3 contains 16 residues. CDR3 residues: CASSFPLARGPREHFF. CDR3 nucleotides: TGTGCCAGCAGCTTTCCACTGGCGAGAGGCCCAAGAGAGCATTTCTTC. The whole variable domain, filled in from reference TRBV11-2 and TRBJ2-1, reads EAGVAQSPRYKIIEKRQSVAFWCNPISGHATLYWYQQILGQGPKLLIQFQNNGVVDDSQLPKDRFSAERLKGVDSTLKIQPAKLEDSAVYLCASSFPLARGPREHFFGPGTRLTVL.

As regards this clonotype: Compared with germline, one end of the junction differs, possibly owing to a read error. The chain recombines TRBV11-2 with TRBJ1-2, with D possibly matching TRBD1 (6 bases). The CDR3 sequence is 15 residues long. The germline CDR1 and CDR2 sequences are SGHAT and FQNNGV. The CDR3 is CASNLGPGANYDYTF. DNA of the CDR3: TGTGCCAGCAACTTAGGCCCAGGGGCCAACTATGACTACACCTTC.

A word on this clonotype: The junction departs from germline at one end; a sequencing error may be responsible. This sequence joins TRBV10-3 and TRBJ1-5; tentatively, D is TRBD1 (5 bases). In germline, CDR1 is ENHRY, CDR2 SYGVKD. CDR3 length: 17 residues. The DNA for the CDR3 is TGTGCCATCAGTGACCCCATGGGGGGGATTCAAAATCAGCCCCATCATTTT. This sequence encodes CAISDPMGGIQNQPHHF.

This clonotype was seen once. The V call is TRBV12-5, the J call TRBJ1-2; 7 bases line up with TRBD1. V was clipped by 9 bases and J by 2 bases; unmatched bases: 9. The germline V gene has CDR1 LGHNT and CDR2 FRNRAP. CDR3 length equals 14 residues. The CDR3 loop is CASTGDSANYGYTF. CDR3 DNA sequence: TGTGCTAGCACGGGGGACAGCGCCAACTATGGCTACACCTTC.

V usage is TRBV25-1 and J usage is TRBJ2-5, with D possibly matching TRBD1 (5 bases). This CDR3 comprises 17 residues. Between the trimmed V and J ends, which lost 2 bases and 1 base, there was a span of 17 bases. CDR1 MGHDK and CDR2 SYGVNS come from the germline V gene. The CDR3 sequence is CASSEGRGLSTQETQYF. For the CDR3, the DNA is TGTGCCAGCAGTGAAGGAAGGGGCCTCTCAACCCAAGAGACCCAGTACTTC.

The CDR3 region has the DNA TGTGCCAGCGGGGCTTGGGCGCGGCAGAAGAACACTGAAGCTTTCTTT. Encoded protein: CASGAWARQKNTEAFF. The rearrangement links TRBV7-9 to TRBJ1-1; TRBD1 might be the D (5 bases). Germline V CDR1 and CDR2: SEHNR, FQNEAQ (reference sequence). The CDR3 is made up of 16 amino acids. V gave up 8 bases and J gave up 1 base, with 20 bases separating them.

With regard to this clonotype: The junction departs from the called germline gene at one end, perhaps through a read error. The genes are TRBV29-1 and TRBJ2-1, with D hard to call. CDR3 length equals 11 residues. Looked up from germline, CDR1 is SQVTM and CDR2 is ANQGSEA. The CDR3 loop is CSVALDVEEFF. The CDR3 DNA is TGCAGCGTTGCTCTAGATGTTGAGGAGTTCTTC.

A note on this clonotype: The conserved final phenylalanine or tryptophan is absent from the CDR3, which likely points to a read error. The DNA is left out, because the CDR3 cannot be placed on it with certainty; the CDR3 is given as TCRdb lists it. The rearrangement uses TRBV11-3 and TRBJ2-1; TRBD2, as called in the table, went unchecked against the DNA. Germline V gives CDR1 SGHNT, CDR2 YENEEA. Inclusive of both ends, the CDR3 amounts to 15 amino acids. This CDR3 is CASSLAAAAWGELFS.

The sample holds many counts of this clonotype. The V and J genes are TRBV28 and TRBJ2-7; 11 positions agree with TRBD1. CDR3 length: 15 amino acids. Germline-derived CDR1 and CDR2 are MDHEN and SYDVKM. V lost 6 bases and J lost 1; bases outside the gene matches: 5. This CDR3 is CASSWTGGLSYEQYF. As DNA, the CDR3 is TGTGCCAGCAGCTGGACAGGGGGCTTATCCTACGAGCAGTACTTC.

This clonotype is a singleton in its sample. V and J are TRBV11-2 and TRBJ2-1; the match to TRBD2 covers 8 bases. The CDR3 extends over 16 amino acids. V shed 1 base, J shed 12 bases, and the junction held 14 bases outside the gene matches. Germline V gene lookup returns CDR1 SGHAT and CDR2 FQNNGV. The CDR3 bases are TGTGCCAGCAGCTTAGGTCTGGTTGCGGGAGGTAGGAGGCAGTTCTTC. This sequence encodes CASSLGLVAGGRRQFF.